Listed below are T cell receptor beta chains from one sample, sequenced in a study of T cells in Graves' hyperthyroidism and ophthalmopathy. Via MiXCR, TCRdb re-called the multiplex PCR reads, giving one row per CDR3 protein. In the table there are about 700,000 distinct CDR3 sequences, less than 15% of which are singletons. Sequenced: blood. The receptors were gathered from a woman aged 18-29 years with Graves' hyperthyroidism. CDR3s include the opening cysteine and the closing phenylalanine or tryptophan. D genes are given only for firm matches. Size is stated for part of the rows, as once, few or many counts, or as a class when the clone is expanded.

clone size	J gene	V gene	D gene	CDR3 protein	CDR3 DNA
.	TRBJ1-4	TRBV29-1	TRBD1	CSVGDGTGLEKLFF	TGCAGCGTTGGGGACGGGACAGGCCTTGAAAAACTGTTTTTT
many	TRBJ2-4	TRBV20-1	.	CSARDHGLAKNIQYF	TGCAGTGCTAGAGATCACGGCCTAGCCAAAAACATTCAGTACTTC
once	TRBJ2-5	TRBV7-9	.	CASSQGPTEKETQYF	TGTGCCAGCAGCCAAGGACCGACAGAAAAAGAGACCCAGTACTTC
many	TRBJ2-7	TRBV27	.	CASGGLREQYF	TGTGCTTCTGGGGGGTTAAGGGAGCAGTACTTC
many	TRBJ2-7	TRBV11-2	TRBD1	CASSAWTGDPLEQYF	TGTGCCAGCAGCGCCTGGACAGGGGACCCGCTCGAGCAGTACTTC
few	TRBJ2-3	TRBV18	.	CASSPQLGTDTQYF	TGTGCCAGCTCACCACAGCTGGGAACAGATACGCAGTATTTT
many	TRBJ2-7	TRBV20-1	.	CSARGGDYEQYF	TGCAGTGCTAGAGGGGGGGACTACGAGCAGTACTTC
.	TRBJ2-2	TRBV7-3	.	CASSPLPNRGSGELFF	TGTGCCAGCAGCCCCCTGCCGAATCGGGGTTCCGGGGAGCTGTTTTTT
many	TRBJ1-1	TRBV7-9	.	CASSLQGRVNTEAFF	TGTGCCAGCAGTTTACAGGGCCGAGTGAACACTGAAGCTTTCTTT
many	TRBJ2-3	TRBV13	TRBD2	CASVLAGEIAQYF	TGTGCCAGTGTACTAGCGGGCGAGATCGCGCAGTATTTT
many	TRBJ2-3	TRBV11-3	TRBD2	CASSLPRLAGDQADTQYF	TGTGCCAGCAGCTTACCTCGACTAGCGGGAGATCAAGCAGATACGCAGTATTTT
many	TRBJ2-3	TRBV30	TRBD2	CAWRRLAGGPGTQYF	TGTGCCTGGAGGCGATTAGCGGGAGGGCCCGGGACGCAGTATTTT
many	TRBJ2-4	TRBV3-1	TRBD1	CASSQGRTGWIANIQYF	TGTGCCAGCAGCCAAGGCCGGACAGGGTGGATCGCCAACATTCAGTACTTC
.	TRBJ2-1	TRBV19	.	CASSPTAGLYNEQFF	TGTGCCAGTAGCCCTACGGCGGGGCTTTACAATGAGCAGTTCTTC
many	TRBJ1-6	TRBV27	.	CASRSQSINSPLHF	TGTGCCAGCAGGTCTCAGTCGATAAATTCACCCCTCCACTTT
few	TRBJ2-7	TRBV19	.	CASSPRSAGSYEQYF	TGTGCCAGTAGTCCCCGAAGTGCGGGCTCCTACGAGCAGTACTTC
many	TRBJ2-5	TRBV7-2	.	CASSSRTLGETQYF	TGTGCCAGCAGCTCTCGGACCTTGGGTGAGACCCAGTACTTC
.	TRBJ2-3	TRBV19	.	CASREGPEDTQYF	TGTGCCAGTAGGGAAGGACCGGAAGATACGCAGTATTTT
many	TRBJ1-5	TRBV13	.	CASSPGRRQPQHF	TGTGCCAGCAGCCCGGGACGGCGACAGCCCCAGCATTTT
many	TRBJ1-1	TRBV6-2/TRBV6-3	.	CASSYFEGNTEAFF	TGTGCCAGCAGTTACTTTGAGGGGAACACTGAAGCTTTCTTT
many	TRBJ2-3	TRBV29-1	.	CSVDVGADTQYF	TGCAGCGTTGATGTGGGAGCAGATACGCAGTATTTT
.	TRBJ1-1	TRBV7-9	TRBD1	CASSRPGTGEAFF	TGTGCCAGCAGCAGACCCGGGACAGGTGAAGCTTTCTTT
many	TRBJ2-1	TRBV20-1	.	CSASDRRSYNEQFF	TGCAGTGCTTCGGACAGACGCTCCTACAATGAGCAGTTCTTC
many	TRBJ2-1	TRBV7-9	TRBD2	CASSFGANSGRNEQFF	TGTGCCAGCAGCTTCGGTGCGAATAGCGGGAGAAATGAGCAGTTCTTC
.	TRBJ2-5	TRBV12-3/TRBV12-4	.	CASSFRIMGPRTQYF	TGTGCCAGCAGTTTTCGTATTATGGGGCCAAGAACCCAGTACTTC
.	TRBJ2-1	TRBV7-9	.	CASSLGDPLNEQFF	TGTGCCAGCAGCTTAGGGGACCCCCTCAATGAGCAGTTCTTC
many	TRBJ2-3	TRBV4-1	TRBD1	CASSQQTGGIADTQYF	TGCGCCAGCAGCCAACAGACAGGGGGCATAGCAGATACGCAGTATTTT
.	TRBJ2-2	TRBV5-1	TRBD1	CASSSGQGETGELVF	TGCGCCAGCAGCTCAGGACAGGGGGAAACCGGGGAGCTGGTTTTT
.	TRBJ2-4	TRBV4-1	.	CASSQERADIAKNIQYF	TGCGCCAGCAGCCAAGAAAGGGCCGATATAGCCAAAAACATTCAGTACTTC
.	TRBJ2-1	TRBV11-3	TRBD2	CANSLFPYGGSSYNEQFF	TGTGCCAACAGCTTATTCCCCTATGGCGGGAGCTCCTACAATGAGCAGTTCTTC
.	TRBJ2-1	TRBV6-1	TRBD2	CASSMPGLAEPNNEQFF	TGTGCCAGCAGTATGCCGGGACTAGCGGAGCCAAACAATGAGCAGTTCTTC
many	TRBJ2-1	TRBV28	.	CASFGSWGAKNNEQFF	TGTGCCAGCTTCGGATCGTGGGGGGCGAAGAACAATGAGCAGTTCTTC
.	TRBJ2-5	TRBV20-1	TRBD1	CSASGQGAGETQYF	TGCAGTGCTAGCGGGCAGGGGGCAGGAGAGACCCAGTACTTC
many	TRBJ1-2	TRBV11-2	.	CATSGGLGYGYTF	TGTGCCACTTCCGGGGGGCTCGGCTATGGCTACACCTTC
many	TRBJ2-5	TRBV12-3/TRBV12-4	.	CASSLQGKETQYF	TGTGCCAGCAGTTTGCAGGGAAAAGAGACCCAGTACTTC
many	TRBJ2-1	TRBV28	TRBD2	CASSLALQGTSGRWGPDNEQFF	TGTGCCAGCAGCCTGGCGCTACAAGGGACTAGCGGGAGGTGGGGCCCGGACAATGAGCAGTTCTTC
few	TRBJ2-6	TRBV27	.	CASRPGGGTSGANVLTF	TGTGCCAGCCGTCCCGGAGGGGGCACCTCTGGGGCCAACGTCCTGACTTTC
.	TRBJ2-1	TRBV6-2/TRBV6-3	.	CASTHRDGNEQFF	TGTGCCAGCACCCACAGGGATGGCAATGAGCAGTTCTTC
.	TRBJ2-1	TRBV24-1	TRBD1	CATETGSYNEQFF	TGTGCCACCGAGACAGGGTCCTACAATGAGCAGTTCTTC
few	TRBJ2-7	TRBV5-8	TRBD1	CASSLVIFSDRGLEQYF	TGTGCCAGCAGCTTGGTGATCTTTTCGGACAGGGGGCTCGAGCAGTACTTC
few	TRBJ2-1	TRBV10-1	TRBD2	CASSAKLAAYYNEQFF	TGCGCCAGCAGCGCTAAACTAGCGGCGTACTACAATGAGCAGTTCTTC
.	TRBJ2-2	TRBV6-2/TRBV6-3	.	CASSYPPENTGELFF	TGTGCCAGCAGTTACCCCCCGGAGAACACCGGGGAGCTGTTTTTT
few	TRBJ2-6	TRBV6-1	.	CASRRRMYSGANVLTF	TGTGCCAGCAGGAGACGAATGTACTCTGGGGCCAACGTCCTGACTTTC
many	TRBJ1-1	TRBV11-2	.	CASSLEARQAFF	TGTGCCAGCAGCTTAGAGGCAAGACAAGCTTTCTTT
few	TRBJ2-1	TRBV24-1	.	CATSDSGTDYNEQFF	TGTGCCACCAGTGATTCAGGGACCGACTACAATGAGCAGTTCTTC
.	TRBJ2-6	TRBV28	.	CASVGSVSGANVPTF	TGTGCCAGCGTAGGCTCGGTCTCTGGGGCCAACGTCCCGACTTTC
few	TRBJ1-5	TRBV20-1	TRBD1	CSARAADRASNQPQHF	TGCAGTGCTAGAGCTGCAGACAGGGCAAGCAATCAGCCCCAGCATTTT
.	TRBJ2-5	TRBV19	.	CASRETARGETQYF	TGTGCCAGTAGAGAGACAGCCCGGGGAGAGACCCAGTACTTC
.	TRBJ1-1	TRBV28	.	CASRRGMLNTEAFF	TGTGCCAGCCGCAGAGGGATGTTGAACACTGAAGCTTTCTTT
.	TRBJ1-4	TRBV6-5	.	CASSYFSNEKLFF	TGTGCCAGCAGTTACTTTTCCAATGAAAAACTGTTTTTT
many	TRBJ2-7	TRBV20-1	.	CSAYRPLSSAIYEQYF	TGCAGTGCTTACCGCCCGCTGTCTAGCGCCATCTACGAGCAGTACTTC
many	TRBJ2-1	TRBV20-1	.	CSARGRKYNEQFF	TGCAGTGCTAGGGGGCGGAAATACAATGAGCAGTTCTTC
.	TRBJ2-7	TRBV4-1	.	CASSPAWGGGEQYF	TGCGCCAGCAGCCCCGCGTGGGGAGGAGGCGAGCAGTACTTC